This passage covers 29 T cell receptor beta chains from one sample sequenced in a study of CD8+CD57+ T cells in acquired aplastic anemia. Profiles of TCR beta VDJ and CDR3 were generated from a genomic DNA template. TCRdb fed the reads into MiXCR, producing one record per CDR3 protein. The sample carries hundreds of thousands of distinct CDR3 sequences, around 30% recorded once. An expansion of CD8+CD57+ cells by flow cytometry had been shown in patients chosen for sequencing. The sample was sorted CD4+, CD8+, or CD8+CD57+ T cells (not recorded which) from PBMCs. The receptors shown here come from a human donor with aplastic anemia.

This rearrangement joins TRBV6-1 to TRBJ1-2; tentatively, D is TRBD1 (6 bases). Germline V gene sequence: CDR1 MNHNS, CDR2 SASEGT. The CDR3 has 14 amino acids. With 6 bases removed from V and 3 bases from J, the gap between germline ends came to 14 bases. For the CDR3, the DNA is TGTGCCAGCAGGAACAGGGAAGTGGACTATGGCTACACCTTC. Its translation: CASRNREVDYGYTF.

This clonotype was picked up many times. The chain employs TRBV6-1 and TRBJ1-2; D is unresolved. In germline, CDR1 is MNHNS, CDR2 SASEGT. The length of the CDR3 is 13 residues. The V end lost 1 base, the J end lost 2 bases, and 5 bases lay between the germline ends. The CDR3 DNA reads TGTGCCAGCAGTGAAGACAGCAACTATGGCTACACCTTC. Protein: CASSEDSNYGYTF.

This clonotype was seen repeatedly, ten times or more. This rearrangement joins TRBV7-8 to TRBJ2-7; 11 bases match TRBD1. The V gene end was trimmed by 5 bases and the J gene end by 6 bases; junction bases not matched to a gene: 6. CDR3 size: 14 residues. Germline CDR1 and CDR2: SGHVS and FQNEAQ. The CDR3 DNA reads TGTGCCAGCAGCGCCCGGGACAGGGGGTCCGAGCAGTACTTC. Protein product: CASSARDRGSEQYF.

This clonotype was counted many times. V gene TRBV20-1 combines with J gene TRBJ1-1; D is undetermined. Germline V gives CDR1 DFQATT, CDR2 SNEGSKA (reference sequence). CDR3 length: 13 amino acids. The V gene lost 4 bases and the J gene lost 1 base, with 10 bases spanning the gap. CDR3 loop: CSAKVVGNTEAFF. CDR3 DNA: TGCAGTGCTAAGGTGGTAGGGAACACTGAAGCTTTCTTT.

This clonotype was seen more than once but under ten times. The rearrangement uses TRBV5-1 and TRBJ1-1; tentative D call: TRBD1 (5 bases). V lost 4 bases to trimming and J lost 5 bases, with 12 bases between them. The CDR3 sequence is 13 residues long. CDR1 is SGHRS, CDR2 YFSETQ, per germline. The CDR3 here is CASSGGDVTEAFF. In DNA, the CDR3 is TGCGCCAGCAGCGGAGGGGATGTAACTGAAGCTTTCTTT.

This clonotype has at least ten counts. The chain carries TRBV20-1 and TRBJ2-5; D unclear. The CDR3 extends over 14 amino acids. CDR1 DFQATT and CDR2 SNEGSKA come from the germline V gene (reference sequence). V lost 1 base, J lost 2 bases, and 11 bases lay in between. CDR3 nucleotide sequence: TGCAGTGCTAGAGCGCTAGTTACACAAGAGACCCAGTACTTC. Amino acids: CSARALVTQETQYF.

The chain is built from TRBV29-1 and TRBJ1-2; 10 nucleotides agree with TRBD1. The V gene's germline CDR1 is SQVTM and CDR2 ANQGSEA. The ends lost 5 bases at V and 2 bases at J; junction bases unmatched: 2. The length of the CDR3 is 13 residues. CDR3 DNA: TGCAGCGTTTGGACAGGGGGGAACTATGGCTACACCTTC. Translating gives CSVWTGGNYGYTF.

This clonotype was recorded a few times. At one end the junction does not follow the germline gene, possibly because of a read error. The V gene is TRBV6-1, the J gene TRBJ2-5; D is perhaps TRBD1 (5 bases). This CDR3 is 14 amino acids long. Germline V lookup: CDR1 MNHNS, CDR2 SASEGT. In DNA form, the CDR3 reads TGTGCCAGCAGCGAAGTTGGGGCGTGGGAGACCCAGTACTTC. Residues: CASSEVGAWETQYF.

This clonotype was picked up many times. J is TRBJ1-5 and V is TRBV19, with D hard to call. The CDR3 extends over 15 amino acids. V lost 6 bases and J lost 2, with 14 bases in between. Germline CDR1 and CDR2: LNHDA and SQIVND (reference sequence). The CDR3 spells CASSLSERGNQPQHF. CDR3 DNA: TGTGCCAGTAGCCTCAGTGAAAGGGGCAATCAGCCCCAGCATTTT.

This clonotype has a count of ten or more. The chain joins TRBV11-1 to TRBJ2-7, with 10 nucleotides matching TRBD1. Unmatched junction bases numbered 5, after V lost 5 bases and J lost 7 bases. This CDR3 comprises 13 residues. Germline loops: CDR1 SGHAT, CDR2 FQDESV (reference sequence). For the CDR3, the DNA is TGTGCCAGCAGCCTACGGACAGGGGGTGAGCAGTACTTC. This encodes CASSLRTGGEQYF.

This clonotype was observed at least ten times. This chain joins TRBV7-9 and TRBJ2-7; unclear D gene. This CDR3 region has 14 residues. The ends were cut back, 5 bases at V and 1 base at J, with 12 bases in the middle. Per the germline V gene, CDR1 is SEHNR and CDR2 is FQNEAQ (reference sequence). The CDR3 DNA reads as TGTGCCAGCAGCCTCACATCCCGTTCCTACGAGCAGTACTTC. Protein sequence: CASSLTSRSYEQYF.

V is TRBV20-1 and J is TRBJ1-1, with D uncertain. Germline CDR1 DFQATT, CDR2 SNEGSKA (reference sequence). V lost 1 base and J 6 bases, leaving 15 bases between the germline ends. The CDR3 totals 14 residues. The CDR3: CSARVAKLTAEAFF. The CDR3 nucleotides are TGCAGTGCTAGAGTGGCCAAGTTGACCGCTGAAGCTTTCTTT.

The gene calls are TRBV5-1 and TRBJ2-5, with D unclear. Germline-derived CDR1 and CDR2 are SGHRS and YFSETQ. This CDR3 is built from 15 residues. V gave up 0 bases and J gave up 1 base, with 10 bases separating them. CDR3 nucleotide sequence: TGCGCCAGCAGCTTGGGCTCAGGAGTCCAAGAGACCCAGTACTTC. It codes for CASSLGSGVQETQYF. The entire variable domain, with the rest obtained from reference TRBV5-1 and TRBJ2-5, is as follows: KAGVTQTPRYLIKTRGQQVTLSCSPISGHRSVSWYQQTPGQGLQFLFEYFSETQRNKGNFPGRFSGRQFSNSRSEMNVSTLELGDSALYLCASSLGSGVQETQYFGPGTRLLVL.

This chain uses TRBV2 with TRBJ1-5; 10 bases fit TRBD1. Trimming took 8 bases from V and 9 from J; bases not matched to a gene: 7. This CDR3 region has 13 residues. Germline V lookup: CDR1 SNHLY, CDR2 FYNNEI. The CDR3 protein is CASEDRGEGPQHF. CDR3 DNA sequence: TGTGCCAGCGAGGACAGGGGGGAAGGGCCCCAGCATTTT.

This clonotype was seen many times. The V and J genes are TRBV7-2 and TRBJ1-2; D not certain. Germline values: CDR1 SGHTA, CDR2 FQGNSA. The V gene lost 6 bases and the J gene lost 3 bases, with 11 bases spanning the gap. The CDR3 runs to 13 residues. The CDR3 reads CASRVPSDYGYTF. DNA for the CDR3: TGTGCCAGCAGAGTACCTTCTGACTATGGCTACACCTTC.

This clonotype was recorded many times. The J gene is TRBJ2-7, the V gene TRBV19; D tentatively reads TRBD1 or TRBD2 (6 bases each). Germline V lookup: CDR1 LNHDA, CDR2 SQIVND (reference sequence). V was clipped by 5 bases and J by 0 bases, with 14 bases between them. The CDR3 length is 15 residues. CDR3 sequence reads: CASSLGGLSSYEQYF. The CDR3 DNA is TGTGCCAGTAGTTTGGGGGGCTTAAGCTCCTACGAGCAGTACTTC. Full variable domain (remainder filled in from reference TRBV19 and TRBJ2-7): DGGITQSPKYLFRKEGQNVTLSCEQNLNHDAMYWYRQDPGQGLRLIYYSQIVNDFQKGDIAEGYSVSREKKESFPLTVTSAQKNPTAFYLCASSLGGLSSYEQYFGPGTRLTVT.

This clonotype showed up many times. The chain is built from TRBV20-1 and TRBJ1-2; D unresolved. CDR3 length: 11 amino acids. The V gene's germline CDR1 is DFQATT and CDR2 SNEGSKA (reference sequence). V dropped 3 bases and J dropped 5 bases, with 7 bases sitting between them. This chain's CDR3 is CSASTAYGYTF. The CDR3 coding sequence is TGCAGTGCTAGCACGGCTTATGGCTACACCTTC.

This clonotype was seen ten or more times. The V gene is TRBV20-1, the J gene TRBJ1-5; the D is unclear. The CDR3 is 14 amino acids. Trimming removed 2 bases at V and 3 bases at J, with 11 bases between. Germline-derived CDR1 and CDR2 are DFQATT and SNEGSKA (reference sequence). The CDR3 is CSARRQVDNQPQHF. CDR3 sequence (DNA): TGCAGTGCTAGAAGGCAGGTTGACAATCAGCCCCAGCATTTT.

CDR3 region: CASSLAQGIYEQYF. The CDR3 coding sequence is TGCGCCAGCAGCTTGGCCCAGGGTATCTACGAGCAGTACTTC. This chain connects TRBV5-1 to TRBJ2-7, with TRBD1 as a possible D gene (5 bases). In germline, CDR1 is SGHRS, CDR2 YFSETQ. The CDR3 is 14 amino acids. The ends were cut back, 0 bases at V and 3 bases at J, with 10 bases in the middle.

Ten or more counts support this clonotype. This chain connects TRBV10-2 to TRBJ1-1; no reliable D call. This CDR3 has 13 amino acids. CDR1 and CDR2 (germline): WSHSY, SAAADI. Deletions cut 6 bases from V and 4 bases from J, with 12 bases between. CDR3 amino acids: CASRPGGVTEAFF. Written as DNA, the CDR3 is TGCGCCAGCAGACCGGGCGGGGTCACTGAAGCTTTCTTT.

This sequence joins TRBV2 and TRBJ1-2; no reliable D call. Trimming took 6 bases from V and 4 from J, leaving 21 bases between them. The CDR3 runs to 16 residues. In germline, CDR1 is SNHLY, CDR2 FYNNEI. CDR3 residues: CASSQGTTLSPYGYTF. In DNA, the CDR3 is TGTGCCAGCAGCCAAGGTACAACCTTAAGTCCCTATGGCTACACCTTC.

This sequence joins TRBV29-1 and TRBJ2-7; 10 nucleotides match TRBD1. With V trimmed by 6 bases and J by 6 bases, 8 bases remained unmatched. The CDR3 has 13 amino acids. The germline gives CDR1 SQVTM, CDR2 ANQGSEA. The CDR3 reads CSVARDRGTEQYF. For the CDR3, the DNA is TGCAGCGTGGCTCGGGACAGGGGTACCGAGCAGTACTTC.

V is TRBV5-5 and J is TRBJ1-5; TRBD1 aligns across 8 bases. The CDR3 has 14 amino acids. The germline gives CDR1 SGHKS, CDR2 YYEKEE (reference sequence). V dropped 3 bases and J dropped 9; count of bases not matched to a gene: 8. CDR3 in amino acids: CASSSGQGERPQHF. The CDR3 bases are TGTGCCAGCAGCTCCGGACAGGGCGAACGGCCCCAGCATTTT.

The table lists this clonotype with many counts. The chain has TRBV2 and TRBJ1-5, with 8 bases identical to TRBD1. After removal of 7 bases from V and 1 base from J, the junction contained 6 bases not matched to a gene. Germline CDR1 is SNHLY and CDR2 is FYNNEI. This CDR3 has 15 amino acids. The CDR3 bases are TGTGCCAGCAACCCAGGGGGCGGAAGCAATCAGCCCCAGCATTTT. Its translation is CASNPGGGSNQPQHF.

This clonotype was recorded at least ten times. The V and J genes are TRBV7-2 and TRBJ1-5, with D unresolved. Per germline, CDR1 SGHTA and CDR2 FQGNSA. The CDR3 runs 14 residues. The ends were cut back, 4 bases at V and 7 bases at J, with 14 bases in the middle. The CDR3 region is CASSSTAGWQPQHF. The CDR3 nucleotides read TGTGCCAGCAGCTCCACCGCAGGTTGGCAGCCCCAGCATTTT.

To note about this clonotype: Compared with germline, one end of the junction differs, possibly owing to a read error. V and J are TRBV7-8 and TRBJ2-7; D is perhaps TRBD2 (5 bases). The length of the CDR3 is 13 residues. CDR1 is SGHVS and CDR2 is FQNEAQ in the germline V gene. CDR3 bases: TGCGCCAGCAGCCACGCGGGTAACTACGAGCAGTACTTC. As protein: CASSHAGNYEQYF.

This clonotype was found a few times. The chain uses TRBV15 and TRBJ2-6, with 7 bases matching TRBD1. From germline, CDR1 is LNHNV and CDR2 YYDKDF (reference sequence). J lost 5 bases, V lost 0 bases, and 4 bases had no gene match. This CDR3 is built from 16 residues. The CDR3 is CATSREMTGRANVLTF. CDR3 sequence (DNA): TGTGCCACCAGCAGAGAAATGACAGGGAGGGCCAACGTCCTGACTTTC.

This clonotype appeared many times. The chain joins TRBV2 to TRBJ1-5, with 7 bases matching TRBD1. The ends lost 4 bases at V and 7 bases at J; junction bases unmatched: 10. CDR1 SNHLY and CDR2 FYNNEI come from the germline V gene. This CDR3 has 15 amino acids. The chain's CDR3 is CASSVSTGAKQPQHF. Here the CDR3 DNA reads TGTGCCAGCAGTGTTAGTACAGGGGCAAAGCAGCCCCAGCATTTT.

This clonotype appeared many times. The chain has TRBV7-9 and TRBJ2-2; the D is unclear. The CDR3 spans 12 residues. CDR1 is SEHNR, CDR2 FQNEAQ, per germline (reference sequence). V was trimmed by 6 bases and J by 3 bases, leaving 5 bases between them. CDR3 nucleotides: TGTGCCAGCAGAACAGACACCGGGGAGCTGTTTTTT. As protein: CASRTDTGELFF.